Only a few counts were recorded for the clone carrying this T cell receptor (beta chain). Its specificity is not known. TCRdb processed the 5' RACE reads anew with MiXCR; each CDR3 protein has one entry. The sample carries hundreds of thousands of distinct CDR3 sequences, 18% recorded once. The length of the CDR3 is 15 residues. V was trimmed by 4 bases and J by 3 bases, leaving 13 bases between them. Germline V gene lookup returns CDR1 MGHDK and CDR2 SYGVNS. This sample was taken from a study of identical twins. Findings and caveats of the study: Not following the same donors, the study drew its conclusions from cross-sectional statistical analysis.

These data also formed part of another study, on T cells expressing NK-cell markers. Per that paper: Seven HCMV-seropositive donors and one seronegative donor made up the eight sequenced donors.

Sequenced material: PBMCs. The chain joins TRBV25-1 to TRBJ2-1, with D perhaps TRBD1 or TRBD2 (5 bases each). The TCR comes from a woman aged 18 to 35 in good health. CDR3 DNA sequence: TGTGCCAGCAGTGGAGGGGAACTCGTCTACAATGAGCAGTTCTTC. As protein: CASSGGELVYNEQFF.